This entry describes one TCR beta chain. Its antigen remains unknown. These data come from a study of T-cell memory formation after mild COVID-19. Points from the study as a whole: Of the contracting clones, CD4+ ones lay mainly in CM and EM, and CD8+ ones in EMRA. Clones that got smaller from day 15 to 85 had even CD4/CD8, while clones growing later tipped toward CD4+.

Trimming cost V 2 bases and J 2 bases; bases outside gene matches: 12. This CDR3 region has 18 residues. The V gene's germline CDR1 is SEHNR and CDR2 FQNEAQ (reference sequence). TCRdb independently ran MiXCR on the 5' RACE reads; one entry per CDR3 protein. The sample has more than 70,000 distinct CDR3 sequences, approximately 15% seen once. The V gene is TRBV7-9, the J gene TRBJ2-4; 7 bases line up with TRBD1. Sequenced: PBMCs or a T cell subset sorted from them (not recorded which). This clonotype originated in an adult woman who had mild COVID-19 (a few samples of this study predate the infection). Cell type and time point are not known. CDR3 DNA: TGTGCCAGCAGCTTACCTCAGTCGACAGGGAAGCCCAAAAACATTCAGTACTTC. This sequence encodes CASSLPQSTGKPKNIQYF.